This T cell receptor (beta chain) was captured by sequencing in a study of cytomegalovirus exposure and HLA in healthy donors. Turning to the study itself: Early released data comprised about 90 million unique TCRs from HLA-typed donors. Of all 360 or so donors who were genotyped, 70% to 85% belonged to the Caucasian-associated ancestry cluster.

This CDR3 spans 11 amino acids. The junction had 6 bases not matched to a gene; V was cut back by 6 bases and J by 11 bases. The germline V gene has CDR1 SGHTA and CDR2 FQGNSA. Study-level findings and limits: Another analysis was done later, and it associated over 15,000 TCR beta sequences with HLA alleles at 0.05 false discovery rate.

In the case of this clone: What it recognizes is unknown.

This PCR relied on a set of 60 Vbeta primers and 13 Jbeta primers. Method: immunoSEQ multiplex PCR; TCRdb's copy keeps in-frame clones and lacks some. The repertoire table contains about 50,000 clones. Material: PBMCs. This sequence originates from a woman aged 40 to 55 in good health and CMV-seronegative. This sequence joins TRBV7-2 and TRBJ1-2; 7 bases are a match to TRBD1. The DNA of the CDR3 is TGTGCCAGCAGGGACAGGAACGTATACACCTTC. Translating it yields CASRDRNVYTF. Looking up the rest from reference TRBV7-2 and TRBJ1-2 gives the full variable domain: GAGVSQSPSNKVTEKGKDVELRCDPISGHTALYWYRQSLGQGLEFLIYFQGNSAPDKSGLPSDRFSAERTGGSVSTLTIQRTQQEDSAVYLCASRDRNVYTFGSGTRLTVV.